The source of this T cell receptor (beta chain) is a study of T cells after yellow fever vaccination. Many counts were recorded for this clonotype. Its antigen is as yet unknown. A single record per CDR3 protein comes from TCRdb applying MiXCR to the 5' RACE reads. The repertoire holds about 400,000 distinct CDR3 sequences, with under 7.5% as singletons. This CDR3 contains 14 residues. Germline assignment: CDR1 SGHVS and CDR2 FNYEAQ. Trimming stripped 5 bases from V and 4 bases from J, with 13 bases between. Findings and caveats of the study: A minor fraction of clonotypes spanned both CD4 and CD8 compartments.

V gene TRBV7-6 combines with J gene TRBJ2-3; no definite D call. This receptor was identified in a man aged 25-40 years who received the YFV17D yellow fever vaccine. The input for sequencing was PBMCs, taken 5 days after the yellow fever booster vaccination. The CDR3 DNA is TGTGCCAGCAGCCAAGTTGGGTTACCAGATACGCAGTATTTT. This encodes CASSQVGLPDTQYF.